Here is one T cell receptor (beta chain) with its context. Naivety among CD8 cells was defined by CD45RO negativity and positive CCR7 selection, thereby excluding terminally differentiated effector memory CD45RA+ cells. The data were obtained in a study of shared clonotypes between healthy human individuals. As handled by the study authors: ImmunoSEQ supplied junction-only sequences lacking quality scores, so filtering was different. Repertoires were generated with immunoSEQ multiplex PCR, while TCRdb's copy carries only in-frame clones and drops some. V and J calls and clone size are copied from that table; D and trimming were computed from the DNA. The sample consists of around 2,000,000 clones, about 94% of them appearing once. The sequenced material came from naive CD8+ T cells sorted from blood. The clonotype originates from a young man in good health.

The CDR3 loop is CASSPDIGSYNEQFF. CDR3 coding DNA: TGTGCCAGCTCACCCGACATAGGTTCCTACAATGAGCAGTTCTTC. This chain connects TRBV18 to TRBJ2-1; D ambiguous. There are 15 residues in the CDR3. Germline V CDR1 and CDR2: KGHSH, LQKENI. The ends were cut back, 3 bases at V and 1 base at J, with 10 bases in the middle.